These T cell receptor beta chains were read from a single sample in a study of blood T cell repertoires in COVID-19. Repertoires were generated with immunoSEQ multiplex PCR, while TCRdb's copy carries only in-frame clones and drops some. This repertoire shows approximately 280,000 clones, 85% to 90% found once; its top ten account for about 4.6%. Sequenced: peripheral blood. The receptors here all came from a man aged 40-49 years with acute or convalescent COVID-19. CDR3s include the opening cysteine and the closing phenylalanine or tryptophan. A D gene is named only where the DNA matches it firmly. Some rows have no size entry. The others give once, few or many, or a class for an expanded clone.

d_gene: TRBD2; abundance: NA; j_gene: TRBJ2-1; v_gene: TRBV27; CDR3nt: TGTGCCAGCAGTTTTCTCCTAGCGGGGGGACACAATGAGCAGTTCTTC; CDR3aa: CASSFLLAGGHNEQFF
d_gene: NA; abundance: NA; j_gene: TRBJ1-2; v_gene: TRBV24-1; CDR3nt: TGTGCCACCAGTGATTCGGGACAAGACTATGGCTACACCTTC; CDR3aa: CATSDSGQDYGYTF
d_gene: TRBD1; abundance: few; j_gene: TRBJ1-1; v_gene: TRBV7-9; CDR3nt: TGTGCCAGCAGCTTATCGGGGACAGGGGAGTCTGGCACTGAAGCTTTCTTT; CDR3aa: CASSLSGTGESGTEAFF
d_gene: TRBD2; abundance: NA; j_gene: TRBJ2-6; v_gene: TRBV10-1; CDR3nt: TGCGCCAGCAGTGAGTCGCCGATGACGGCTAGCGGGACTCCAAGCTCTGGGGCCAACGTCCTGACTTTC; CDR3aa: CASSESPMTASGTPSSGANVLTF
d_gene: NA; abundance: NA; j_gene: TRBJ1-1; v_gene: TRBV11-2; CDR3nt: TGTGCCAGCAGCTTAGGTCTTAACAGAGACACTGAAGCTTTCTTT; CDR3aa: CASSLGLNRDTEAFF
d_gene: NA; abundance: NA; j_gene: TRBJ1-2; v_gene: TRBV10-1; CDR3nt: TGCGCCAGCAGTGAGTCCGCTCAGTATGGCTACACCTTC; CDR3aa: CASSESAQYGYTF
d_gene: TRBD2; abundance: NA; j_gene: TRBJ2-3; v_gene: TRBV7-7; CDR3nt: TGTGCCAGCAGCTTAGGACTAGCGGGCACAGATACGCAGTATTTT; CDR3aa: CASSLGLAGTDTQYF
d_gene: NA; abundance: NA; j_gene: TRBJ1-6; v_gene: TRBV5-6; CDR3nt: TGTGCCAGCAGCTTTACAGTAGATTCACCCCTCCACTTT; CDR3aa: CASSFTVDSPLHF
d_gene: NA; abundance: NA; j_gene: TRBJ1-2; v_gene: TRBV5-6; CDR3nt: TGTGCCAGCAGCTTGAACAGAGCTGTCTATGGCTACACCTTC; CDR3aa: CASSLNRAVYGYTF
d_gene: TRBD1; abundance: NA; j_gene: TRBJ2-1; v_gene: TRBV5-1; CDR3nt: TGCGCCAGCAGCTCTCTAGGACAGGGGGTTAGAAATGAGCAGTTCTTC; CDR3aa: CASSSLGQGVRNEQFF
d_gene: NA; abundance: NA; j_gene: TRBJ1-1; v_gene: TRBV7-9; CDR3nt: TGTGCCAGCAGCCTAAGGTCGGGGCGGGGGGACACTGAAGCTTTCTTT; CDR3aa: CASSLRSGRGDTEAFF
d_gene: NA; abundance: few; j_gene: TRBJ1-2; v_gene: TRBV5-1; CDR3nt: TGCGCCAGCAGCTCATTACCGGCAGGGTTCTATGGCTACACCTTC; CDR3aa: CASSSLPAGFYGYTF
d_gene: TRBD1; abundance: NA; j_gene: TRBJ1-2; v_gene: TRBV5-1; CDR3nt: TGCGCCAGCAGTTCCCAACCGGGACAGAGAGGCTACACCTTC; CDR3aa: CASSSQPGQRGYTF
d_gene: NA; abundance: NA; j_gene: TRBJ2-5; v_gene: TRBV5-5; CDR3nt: TGTGCCAGCAGCCTCACCAACCCTTTTTACGAGAGGGAGACCCAGTACTTC; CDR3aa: CASSLTNPFYERETQYF
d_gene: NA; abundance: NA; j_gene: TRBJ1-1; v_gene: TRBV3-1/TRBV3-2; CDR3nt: TGTGCCAGCAGCCACGGCCAAGGACTTGAAGCTTTCTTT; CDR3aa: CASSHGQGLEAFF
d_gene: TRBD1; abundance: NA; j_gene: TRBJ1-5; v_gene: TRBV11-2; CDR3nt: TGTGCCAGCAGCTTACAGGGGGGTCAGCCCCAGCATTTT; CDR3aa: CASSLQGGQPQHF
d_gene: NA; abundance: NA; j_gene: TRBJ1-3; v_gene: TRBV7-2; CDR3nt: TGTGCCAGCAGCTTATATACCCCACGGAGAGGAAACACCATATATTTT; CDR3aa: CASSLYTPRRGNTIYF
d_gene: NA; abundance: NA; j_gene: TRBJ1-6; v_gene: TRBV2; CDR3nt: TGTGCCAGCAGTGGCGCCGGGAGCTCCTATAATTCACCCCTCCACTTT; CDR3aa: CASSGAGSSYNSPLHF
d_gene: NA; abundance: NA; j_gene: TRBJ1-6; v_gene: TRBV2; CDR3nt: TGTGCCAGCAGTGGGTTTGGGGGCGTGGGGGTTAATTCACCCCTCCACTTT; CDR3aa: CASSGFGGVGVNSPLHF
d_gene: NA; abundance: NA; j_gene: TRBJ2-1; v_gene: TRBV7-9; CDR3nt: TGTGCCAGCAGCTTATCCGGATGGGCGGGGAATGAGCAGTTCTTC; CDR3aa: CASSLSGWAGNEQFF
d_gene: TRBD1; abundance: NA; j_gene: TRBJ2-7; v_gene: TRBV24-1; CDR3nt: TGTGCCACCAGTGATACCGGGACAGGTTCTTCCTACGAGCAGTACTTC; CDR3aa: CATSDTGTGSSYEQYF
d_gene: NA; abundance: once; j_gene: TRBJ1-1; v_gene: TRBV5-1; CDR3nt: TGCGCCAGCAGCTTCCCCGGGTCCGGGGAAGCTTTCTTT; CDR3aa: CASSFPGSGEAFF
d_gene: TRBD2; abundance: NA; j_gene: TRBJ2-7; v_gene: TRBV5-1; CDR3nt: TGCGCCAGCAGCCCAGGACTAGCGGGGGCGTTCTACGAGCAGTACTTC; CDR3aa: CASSPGLAGAFYEQYF
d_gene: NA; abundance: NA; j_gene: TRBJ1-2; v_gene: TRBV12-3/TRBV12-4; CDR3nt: TGTGCCAGCAGCCCGACCGCGACCGGGGGCTACACCTTC; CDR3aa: CASSPTATGGYTF
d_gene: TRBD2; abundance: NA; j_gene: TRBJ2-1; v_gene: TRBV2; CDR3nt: TGTGCCAGCAGTGAGCGGGGGGGCTCCTACAATGAGCAGTTCTTC; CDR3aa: CASSERGGSYNEQFF
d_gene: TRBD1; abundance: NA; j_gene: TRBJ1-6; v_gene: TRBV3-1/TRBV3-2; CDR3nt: TGTGCCAGCAGCCAAAAGGGACAGACTTCACCCCTCCACTTT; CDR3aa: CASSQKGQTSPLHF
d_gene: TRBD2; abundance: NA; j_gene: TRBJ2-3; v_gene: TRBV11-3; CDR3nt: TGTGCCAGCAGCTATGTGCGGGGGGGCACAGATACGCAGTATTTT; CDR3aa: CASSYVRGGTDTQYF
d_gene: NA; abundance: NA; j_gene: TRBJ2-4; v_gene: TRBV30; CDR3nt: TGTGCCTGGTCTTTCAGGGAAAACATTCAGTACTTC; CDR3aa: CAWSFRENIQYF
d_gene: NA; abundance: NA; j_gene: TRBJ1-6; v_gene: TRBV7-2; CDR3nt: TGTGCCAGCAGCTTCGGGACAAATAATTCACCCCTCCACTTT; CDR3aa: CASSFGTNNSPLHF
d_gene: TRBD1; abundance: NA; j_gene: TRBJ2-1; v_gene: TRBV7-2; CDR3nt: TGTGCCAGCAGCCCCCGGGACAGGGTTGGGAATGAGCAGTTCTTC; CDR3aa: CASSPRDRVGNEQFF
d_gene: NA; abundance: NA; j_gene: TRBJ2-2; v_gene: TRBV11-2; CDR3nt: TGTGCCAGCAGCTTTATCCCGACAGCCGGGGAGCTGTTTTTT; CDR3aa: CASSFIPTAGELFF
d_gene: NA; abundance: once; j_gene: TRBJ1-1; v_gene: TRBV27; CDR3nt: TGTGCCAGCAGTCCGGGCGGTGACAGAACCTTGAACACTGAAGCTTTCTTT; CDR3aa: CASSPGGDRTLNTEAFF
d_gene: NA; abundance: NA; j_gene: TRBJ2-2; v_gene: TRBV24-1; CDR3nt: TGTGCCACCAGTGATCCGTACACCGGGGAGCTGTTTTTT; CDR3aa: CATSDPYTGELFF
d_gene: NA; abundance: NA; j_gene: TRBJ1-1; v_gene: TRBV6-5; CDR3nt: TGTGCCAGCAGCCCCGGGACAACGAACACTGAAGCTTTCTTT; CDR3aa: CASSPGTTNTEAFF
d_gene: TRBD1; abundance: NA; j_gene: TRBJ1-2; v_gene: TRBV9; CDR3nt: TGTGCCAGCAGCGTAGCAACGGGACAGGACTATGGCTACACCTTC; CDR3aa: CASSVATGQDYGYTF
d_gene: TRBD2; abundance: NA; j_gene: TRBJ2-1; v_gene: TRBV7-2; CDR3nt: TGTGCCAGCAGCCCCTTTCTAGCGGGGGGCGGTGGGGTCAAGAGCGAGCAGTTCTTC; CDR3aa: CASSPFLAGGGGVKSEQFF
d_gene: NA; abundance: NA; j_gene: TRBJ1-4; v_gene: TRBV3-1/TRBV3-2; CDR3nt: TGTGCCAGCAGCCAAGAAGATGGTCGGTGGGAAAAACTGTTTTTT; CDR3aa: CASSQEDGRWEKLFF
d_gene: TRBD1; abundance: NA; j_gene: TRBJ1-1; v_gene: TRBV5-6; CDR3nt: TGTGCCAGCAGCTTGGGACGACAGGGGGAAGCTTTCTTT; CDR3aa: CASSLGRQGEAFF
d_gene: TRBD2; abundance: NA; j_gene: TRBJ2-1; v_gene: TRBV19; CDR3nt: TGTGCCAGTAGTATCGCATCGGGGGGGCCCAATGAGCAGTTCTTC; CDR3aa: CASSIASGGPNEQFF
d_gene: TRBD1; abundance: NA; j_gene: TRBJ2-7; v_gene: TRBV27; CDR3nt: TGTGCCAGCAGTCTGGGACAGGGCCCCTACGAGCAGTACTTC; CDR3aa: CASSLGQGPYEQYF
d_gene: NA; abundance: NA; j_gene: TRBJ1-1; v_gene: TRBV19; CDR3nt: TGTGCCAGTAGTATAGCGGCCAGGCAAAACACTGAAGCTTTCTTT; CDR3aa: CASSIAARQNTEAFF
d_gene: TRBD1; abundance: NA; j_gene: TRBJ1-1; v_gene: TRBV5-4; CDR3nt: TGTGCCGCAAGCCAGGGGGGACAGGGGAGGGACACTGAAGCTTTCTTT; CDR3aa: CAASQGGQGRDTEAFF